These T cell receptor beta chains were read from a single sample in a study of blood T cells in healthy people across ages. TCRdb fed the 5' RACE reads into MiXCR, producing one record per CDR3 protein. The data contain 910,000 or so distinct CDR3 sequences, roughly half of them seen just once; the ten biggest clones take up about a fifth. Material for sequencing was blood. These receptor sequences come from a woman in her sixties in good health. The CDR3 runs from the conserved cysteine through the conserved F or W. D genes are given only for firm matches. Size tells how often a clone was seen (once, few, many) or the class of an expanded clone, and some rows leave it out.

TRBD1,TRBV20-1,NA,15,TRBJ2-7,TGCAGTGCGCCAGGACAGGGACGAGGGTACAATGAGCAGTACTTC,CSAPGQGRGYNEQYF
TRBD1,TRBV28,NA,12,TRBJ2-1,TGTGCCATCGGACAGGTCTACAATGAGCAGTTCTTC,CAIGQVYNEQFF
NA,TRBV7-9,NA,15,TRBJ2-7,TGTGCCAGCAGCCCGCGCGGGGACAGCTCCTACGAGCAGTACTTC,CASSPRGDSSYEQYF
NA,TRBV7-6,NA,18,TRBJ2-6,TGTGCCAGCACCCTAGGGGGACCCGGGGGTTCTGGGGCCAACGTCCTGACTTTC,CASTLGGPGGSGANVLTF
NA,TRBV5-8,NA,13,TRBJ2-6,TGTGCCAGCACGGACAGATGGTGCAACGTCCTGACTTTC,CASTDRWCNVLTF
NA,TRBV7-9,NA,15,TRBJ2-1,TGTGCCAGCAGGTTAAACCCGGCCAGGCTCAATGAGCAGTTCTTC,CASRLNPARLNEQFF
TRBD2,TRBV28,NA,13,TRBJ2-7,TGTGCCAGCAGCCCGGGAGGCTGGTACGAGCAGTACTTC,CASSPGGWYEQYF
NA,TRBV7-2,NA,14,TRBJ2-7,TGTGCCAGCAGCTTAACAGACACAGCCTACGAGCAGTACTTC,CASSLTDTAYEQYF
NA,TRBV6-5,once,12,TRBJ2-1,TGTGCCAGCGCACGAAACCATAACGAGCAGTTCTTC,CASARNHNEQFF
TRBD1,TRBV12-3/TRBV12-4,NA,14,TRBJ2-7,TGTGCCAGCAGGCCCCCGGGACAGACCTACGAGCAGTACTTC,CASRPPGQTYEQYF
NA,TRBV7-3,NA,17,TRBJ2-3,TGTGCCAGCAGCTTAGGAACCCCGGGCAGTGGAGCAGATACGCAGTATTTT,CASSLGTPGSGADTQYF